Each of the 21 T cell receptor beta chains below was sequenced from the same sample in a study of T cell responses to AZD1222 COVID-19 vaccine. Data came from immunoSEQ multiplex PCR; TCRdb stores just in-frame clones and leaves some out. The sample includes 170,000 or so clones, 90% of them seen just once. The material sequenced was peripheral blood, taken on day 0 of AZD1222 vaccination. The receptors were sampled from an adult in good health.

The chain has TRBV6-5 and TRBJ1-5; possible D gene TRBD1, 5 bases. This CDR3 comprises 14 residues. CDR1 MNHEY and CDR2 SVGAGI come from the germline V gene. V dropped 5 bases and J dropped 5 bases, with 13 bases sitting between them. The CDR3 here is CASSRTRGDQPQHF. CDR3 in DNA: TGTGCCAGCAGTAGGACACGGGGGGATCAGCCCCAGCATTTT.

A single count supports this clone. The chain joins TRBV5-5 to TRBJ2-1; D not certain. V dropped 5 bases and J dropped 0 bases, with 18 bases sitting between them. Germline V lookup: CDR1 SGHKS, CDR2 YYEKEE (reference sequence). The CDR3 sequence is 17 residues long. The CDR3 DNA is TGTGCCAGCAGAGGTACACCCGGTGTAAGCTCCTACAATGAGCAGTTCTTC. It yields the protein CASRGTPGVSSYNEQFF.

The sample holds a few counts of this clone. The rearrangement uses TRBV10-1 and TRBJ2-2; D gene uncertain. This CDR3 has 15 residues. V lost 0 bases to trimming and J lost 2 bases, with 7 bases between them. In germline, CDR1 is WNHNN, CDR2 SYGVQD (reference sequence). CDR3 region: CASSESLQNTGELFF. CDR3 nucleotides: TGCGCCAGCAGTGAGTCATTACAAAACACCGGGGAGCTGTTTTTT.

This clone has only one observation. V and J are TRBV9 and TRBJ2-7; D may be TRBD1 (6 bases). V was cut by 3 bases and J by 3 bases, with 10 bases left in between. CDR3 length: 13 amino acids. From germline, CDR1 is SGDLS and CDR2 YYNGEE. The CDR3 bases are TGTGCCAGCAGCGAAACAGGGTACTACGAGCAGTACTTC. It is translated as CASSETGYYEQYF.

The rearrangement links TRBV6-5 to TRBJ1-1; TRBD1 is a possible D gene (6 bases). From germline, CDR1 is MNHEY and CDR2 SVGAGI. Trimming left V 0 bases short and J 6 bases short, with 11 bases between. CDR3 length: 14 amino acids. CDR3 sequence: CASSYSPSGAEAFF. DNA for the CDR3: TGTGCCAGCAGTTACTCTCCTTCAGGGGCTGAAGCTTTCTTT.

The chain couples TRBV5-5 to TRBJ2-4, with D maybe TRBD2 (5 bases). Germline CDR1 is SGHKS and CDR2 is YYEKEE (reference sequence). V was shortened by 4 bases and J by 1 base, with 15 bases between the two germline ends. This CDR3 is built from 16 residues. The CDR3 sequence is CASSRGLDAAKNIQYF. For the CDR3, the DNA is TGTGCCAGCAGCCGAGGGCTAGACGCGGCCAAAAACATTCAGTACTTC.

The V and J genes are TRBV5-1 and TRBJ2-5; D is perhaps TRBD2 (7 bases). This CDR3 region has 18 residues. CDR1 SGHRS and CDR2 YFSETQ come from the germline V gene. V lost 4 bases, J lost 0 bases, and 22 bases lay in between. The CDR3 loop reads CASSPAAPGGQYQETQYF. In nucleotides, the CDR3 is TGCGCCAGCAGCCCGGCGGCCCCGGGAGGACAGTACCAAGAGACCCAGTACTTC. The complete variable domain, with remaining parts taken from reference TRBV5-1 and TRBJ2-5, reads KAGVTQTPRYLIKTRGQQVTLSCSPISGHRSVSWYQQTPGQGLQFLFEYFSETQRNKGNFPGRFSGRQFSNSRSEMNVSTLELGDSALYLCASSPAAPGGQYQETQYFGPGTRLLVL.

This chain uses TRBV18 with TRBJ1-3; 7 bases are shared with TRBD1. V lost 2 bases to trimming and J lost 0 bases; unmatched junction nucleotides: 10. The V gene's germline CDR1 is KGHSH and CDR2 LQKENI. CDR3 length: 18 residues. The CDR3 DNA sequence: TGTGCCAGCTCACCAGCCGGACAGGTACTTTACTCTGGAAACACCATATATTTT. Translation: CASSPAGQVLYSGNTIYF.

The V and J genes are TRBV5-4 and TRBJ1-6, with 8 bases that match TRBD1. Germline V gene sequence: CDR1 SGHNT, CDR2 YYREEE (reference sequence). The V segment lost 4 bases and the J segment 5 bases; nucleotides outside the gene matches: 5. This CDR3 has 15 amino acids. CDR3 in amino acids: CASSPTGENNSPLHF. The CDR3 DNA is TGTGCCAGCAGCCCGACAGGGGAGAATAATTCACCCCTCCACTTT.

This chain uses TRBV14 with TRBJ2-7, with a tentative D call TRBD1 (5 bases). Germline CDR1 is SGHDN and CDR2 is FVKESK. Trimming took off 1 base at V and 6 bases at J, with 13 bases between the two ends. The length of the CDR3 is 14 residues. This CDR3 reads CASSQGAGWSEQYF. In DNA, the CDR3 is TGTGCCAGCAGCCAAGGGGCAGGGTGGAGCGAGCAGTACTTC. Variable domain in full (rest from reference TRBV14 and TRBJ2-7): EAGVTQFPSHSVIEKGQTVTLRCDPISGHDNLYWYRRVMGKEIKFLLHFVKESKQDESGMPNNRFLAERTGGTYSTLKVQPAELEDSGVYFCASSQGAGWSEQYFGPGTRLTVT.

This chain's CDR3 is CASNNLGSPLHF. The CDR3 DNA reads TGTGCCAGCAATAATCTCGGTTCACCCCTCCACTTT. The genes are TRBV6-4 and TRBJ1-6; D ambiguous. This CDR3 region has 12 residues. V shed 7 bases and J shed 9 bases, with 10 bases lying between them. The germline gives CDR1 MRHNA, CDR2 SNTAGT.

This clone turned up a few times. The rearrangement links TRBV10-3 to TRBJ1-1; D is undetermined. The germline CDR1 and CDR2 sequences are ENHRY and SYGVKD. The CDR3 length is 15 residues. The V and J ends lost 0 bases and 1 base respectively, with 9 bases between them. The CDR3, as DNA: TGTGCCATCAGTGAGTCTGGGCCTCAGAACACTGAAGCTTTCTTT. This codes for CAISESGPQNTEAFF.

This clone was seen only once. The gene calls are TRBV6-5 and TRBJ1-3, with D unclear. V lost 0 bases and J lost 0, with 9 bases in between. Germline-derived CDR1 and CDR2 are MNHEY and SVGAGI. This CDR3 region has 16 residues. In DNA form, the CDR3 reads TGTGCCAGCAGTTACTCGGGTTGGAGCTCTGGAAACACCATATATTTT. It encodes CASSYSGWSSGNTIYF.

The CDR3 sequence is CASSRTLETEAFF. The CDR3 nucleotides read TGTGCCAGCAGCCGGACCCTGGAGACTGAAGCTTTCTTT. The rearrangement joins TRBV4-2 to TRBJ1-1; D remains ambiguous. V lost 4 bases and J lost 5, with 11 bases in between. Looked up from germline, CDR1 is LGHNA and CDR2 is YNFKEQ. CDR3 length: 13 amino acids.

The rearrangement uses TRBV15 and TRBJ1-5; the D is unclear. The CDR3 runs 14 residues. Trimming shortened V by 0 bases and J by 5 bases, and 8 bases separated the two germline ends. Germline CDR1 reads LNHNV; CDR2 reads YYDKDF (reference sequence). The CDR3 sequence: CATSRDMGYQPQHF. In DNA form, the CDR3 reads TGTGCCACCAGCAGAGATATGGGGTATCAGCCCCAGCATTTT. Using reference TRBV15 and TRBJ1-5 for the parts outside the CDR3, the full variable domain is DAMVIQNPRYQVTQFGKPVTLSCSQTLNHNVMYWYQQKSSQAPKLLFHYYDKDFNNEADTPDNFQSRRPNTSFCFLDIRSPGLGDTAMYLCATSRDMGYQPQHFGDGTRLSIL.

The V call is TRBV12-3 or TRBV12-4, the J call TRBJ1-5, with D perhaps TRBD1 (5 bases). The CDR3 is 13 amino acids. V lost 7 bases and J 3 bases, leaving 10 bases between the germline ends. CDR3 amino acids: CASTWGINQPQHF. The CDR3 DNA follows: TGTGCCAGCACCTGGGGCATCAATCAGCCCCAGCATTTT.

The V gene is TRBV11-3, the J gene TRBJ2-2; D possibly matches TRBD1 or TRBD2 (5 bases each). CDR1 and CDR2 from the germline V gene are SGHNT and YENEEA. The CDR3 runs to 16 residues. Trimming cost V 5 bases and J 9 bases, with 22 bases left between them. This chain's CDR3 is CASSPAERVGTRELFF. The CDR3 nucleotides read TGTGCCAGCAGCCCAGCAGAGAGGGTGGGGACCCGGGAGCTGTTTTTT.

The rearrangement uses TRBV6-5 and TRBJ2-7; D may be TRBD2 (5 bases). CDR3 size: 14 residues. Per germline, CDR1 MNHEY and CDR2 SVGAGI. Trimming took 2 bases from V and 3 from J, leaving 11 bases between them. In DNA form, the CDR3 reads TGTGCCAGCAGTTACGACGGGAACAACTACGAGCAGTACTTC. Translation gives CASSYDGNNYEQYF.

The genes are TRBV28 and TRBJ2-7, with D perhaps given as TRBD1 or TRBD2 (5 bases each). Germline CDR1 MDHEN, CDR2 SYDVKM. The CDR3 has 14 residues. Trimming cost V 8 bases and J 0 bases, with 14 bases left between them. CDR3 residues: CASFSRDVSYEQYF. CDR3 DNA: TGTGCCAGCTTTTCCCGGGACGTCTCCTACGAGCAGTACTTC.

The gene calls are TRBV6-4 and TRBJ2-3; TRBD2 matches 9 bases. With V trimmed by 3 bases and J by 1 base, 2 bases remained unmatched. CDR3 length equals 15 residues. Germline assignment: CDR1 MRHNA and CDR2 SNTAGT. The CDR3 here is CASSETSGRTDTQYF. DNA of the CDR3: TGTGCCAGCAGTGAGACTAGCGGACGCACAGATACGCAGTATTTT.

This clone was found a few times. DNA of the CDR3: TGTGCCAGCGCAAGAAACGGCGGGGAAGCAGATACGCAGTATTTT. This codes for CASARNGGEADTQYF. V gene TRBV3-1 (or the pseudogene TRBV3-2) combines with J gene TRBJ2-3; D is perhaps TRBD2 (6 bases). CDR3 length: 15 amino acids. Germline V CDR1 and CDR2: LGHDT, YNNKEL (reference sequence). V was pared by 8 bases and J by 4 bases, with 19 bases between.